The 21 T cell receptor beta chains in this list originate from one sample, sequenced in a study of PD-1 blockade in mismatch repair-deficient tumors. Produced via immunoSEQ multiplex PCR; TCRdb's table is partial and in-frame only. The table lists some 22,000 clones, approximately 84% of them singletons. The input for sequencing was peripheral blood, taken 2 weeks after starting pembrolizumab. The source of these receptors is an adult with mismatch repair-deficient cancer.

The rearrangement uses TRBV7-9 and TRBJ2-7, with a possible D match to TRBD2 (5 bases). Deletions cut 3 bases from V and 4 bases from J, with 13 bases between. Germline loops: CDR1 SEHNR, CDR2 FQNEAQ (reference sequence). CDR3 length equals 14 residues. The DNA of the CDR3 is TGTGCCAGCAGCTTCGGGGTTGGGCAATACGAGCAGTACTTC. Translating gives CASSFGVGQYEQYF.

The chain has TRBV5-1 and TRBJ2-3; no clear D. Germline values: CDR1 SGHRS, CDR2 YFSETQ. This CDR3 comprises 14 residues. Trimming shortened V by 9 bases and J by 2 bases, and 16 bases separated the two germline ends. The CDR3 DNA sequence: TGCGCCACTACGCCGGGTGACACCACAGATACGCAGTATTTT. Protein: CATTPGDTTDTQYF.

The chain joins TRBV25-1 to TRBJ2-5; 15 bases agree with TRBD2. Losses at the gene ends were 3 bases for V and 2 bases for J; bases not matched to a gene: 7. The CDR3 sequence is 18 residues long. Germline CDR1 MGHDK, CDR2 SYGVNS. The CDR3 loop is CASSDRGTSGRSQETQYF. In DNA form, the CDR3 reads TGTGCCAGCAGTGATAGGGGGACTAGCGGGAGGTCACAAGAGACCCAGTACTTC.

V usage is TRBV11-2 and J usage is TRBJ2-1; TRBD1 aligns across 9 bases. The V segment lost 7 bases and the J segment 6 bases; nucleotides outside the gene matches: 13. This CDR3 has 16 residues. The V gene's germline CDR1 is SGHAT and CDR2 FQNNGV. This chain's CDR3 is CASTKSPGQGPNEQFF. CDR3 DNA: TGTGCCAGCACCAAGTCACCGGGACAGGGTCCCAATGAGCAGTTCTTC.

The CDR3 spells CASSLVRGTGYYEQYF. As DNA, the CDR3 is TGTGCCAGCAGCTTAGTCCGGGGGACAGGGTACTACGAGCAGTACTTC. The chain employs TRBV11-2 and TRBJ2-7, with 9 bases lining up with TRBD1. CDR1 and CDR2 (germline): SGHAT, FQNNGV. The CDR3 is 16 residues long. The trim removed 1 base at V and 3 bases at J, leaving 7 bases unmatched.

The V and J genes are TRBV5-1 and TRBJ2-3, with D possibly called TRBD1 or TRBD2 (6 bases each). V was shortened by 3 bases and J by 6 bases, with 17 bases between the two germline ends. The germline V gene has CDR1 SGHRS and CDR2 YFSETQ. This CDR3 contains 15 residues. DNA for the CDR3: TGCGCCAGCAGCTGGGGGGCGACAGACACGGATACGCAGTATTTT. Its translation: CASSWGATDTDTQYF.

This sequence joins TRBV6-1 and TRBJ2-6; the D is unclear. The V end was cut by 2 bases, the J end by 4 bases, with 12 bases between. The CDR3 length is 16 residues. The germline V gene encodes CDR1 MNHNS and CDR2 SASEGT. CDR3 amino acids: CASSEFAATGANVLTF. CDR3 nucleotides: TGTGCCAGCAGTGAATTTGCTGCAACCGGGGCCAACGTCCTGACTTTC.

The genes are TRBV11-2 and TRBJ1-2, with D perhaps matching TRBD1 (6 bases). Germline-derived CDR1 and CDR2 are SGHAT and FQNNGV. V lost 0 bases and J 5 bases, leaving 10 bases between the germline ends. This CDR3 comprises 14 residues. As DNA, the CDR3 is TGTGCCAGCAGCTTAGATAGCAGGGGATATGGCTACACCTTC. Encoded protein: CASSLDSRGYGYTF.

The rearrangement joins TRBV9 to TRBJ2-1, with no clear D. The germline gives CDR1 SGDLS, CDR2 YYNGEE. This CDR3 has 12 amino acids. Deletions cut 0 bases from V and 3 bases from J, with 1 base between. The CDR3 protein is CASSVDYNEQFF. CDR3 in DNA: TGTGCCAGCAGCGTAGACTACAATGAGCAGTTCTTC.

The rearrangement links TRBV2 to TRBJ2-7; 8 bases are shared with TRBD2. The V gene end was trimmed by 4 bases and the J gene end by 5 bases; junction bases not matched to a gene: 10. The V gene's germline CDR1 is SNHLY and CDR2 FYNNEI. The CDR3 runs 15 residues. The CDR3 loop reads CASSGGTSPGDEQYF. The DNA of the CDR3 is TGTGCCAGCAGTGGCGGGACTAGTCCCGGTGACGAGCAGTACTTC. Looking up the rest from reference TRBV2 and TRBJ2-7 gives the full variable domain: EPEVTQTPSHQVTQMGQEVILRCVPISNHLYFYWYRQILGQKVEFLVSFYNNEISEKSEIFDDQFSVERPDGSNFTLKIRSTKLEDSAMYFCASSGGTSPGDEQYFGPGTRLTVT.

This chain links TRBV5-1 with TRBJ2-5; no clear D. The CDR3 is 13 residues long. Looked up from germline, CDR1 is SGHRS and CDR2 is YFSETQ. Trimming took off 2 bases at V and 1 base at J, with 6 bases between the two ends. The CDR3 DNA reads TGCGCCAGCAGCTTTTCCCCCCAAGAGACCCAGTACTTC. The encoded protein is CASSFSPQETQYF.

The chain links TRBV27 to TRBJ1-5; TRBD1 matches 7 bases. Germline values: CDR1 MNHEY, CDR2 SMNVEV (reference sequence). V was pared by 4 bases and J by 2 bases, with 5 bases of the junction left unmatched. The CDR3 contains 15 residues. The CDR3: CASSWDSKGNQPQHF. CDR3 in DNA: TGTGCCAGCAGTTGGGACAGCAAAGGCAATCAGCCCCAGCATTTT.

Details on this clone: Other DNA sequences in this specimen translate into the identical CDR3. The chain links TRBV11-2 to TRBJ2-7; D gene uncertain. Germline V gene data show CDR1 as SGHAT and CDR2 as FQNNGV. The CDR3 length is 12 residues. Trimming removed 1 base at V and 5 bases at J, with 6 bases between. This CDR3 is CASSLAVDEQYF. CDR3 nucleotides: TGTGCCAGCAGCTTAGCGGTCGACGAGCAGTACTTC.

This chain connects TRBV6-6 to TRBJ1-2; 7 bases agree with TRBD1. The V gene end was trimmed by 4 bases and the J gene end by 3 bases; junction bases not matched to a gene: 2. CDR3 size: 13 residues. CDR1 and CDR2 from the germline V gene are MNHNY and SVGAGI (reference sequence). The CDR3 reads CASSSTGDYGYTF. In DNA, the CDR3 is TGTGCCAGCAGTTCTACAGGGGACTATGGCTACACCTTC.

The chain employs TRBV5-1 and TRBJ2-3; either TRBD1 or TRBD2 may fit D (6 bases each). V gave up 2 bases and J gave up 2 bases, with 12 bases separating them. CDR3 size: 15 residues. Germline loops: CDR1 SGHRS, CDR2 YFSETQ. The CDR3 protein is CASSLEGGLTDTQYF. CDR3 sequence (DNA): TGCGCCAGCAGCTTAGAGGGGGGACTCACAGATACGCAGTATTTT.

As DNA, the CDR3 is TGTGCCAGCAGTTACTCTAATAGGGACACAGATACGCAGTATTTT. Translated: CASSYSNRDTDTQYF. The chain links TRBV6-5 to TRBJ2-3; D is unresolved. V was pared by 0 bases and J by 2 bases, with 9 bases between. The CDR3 has 15 residues. The germline CDR1 and CDR2 sequences are MNHEY and SVGAGI.

This clone was seen only a few times. The V and J genes are TRBV5-5 and TRBJ2-5; TRBD1 aligns across 7 bases. Germline CDR1 SGHKS, CDR2 YYEKEE (reference sequence). J gave up 2 bases and V 7 bases, and 8 bases lay outside the gene matches. The CDR3 is 14 amino acids. CDR3 bases: TGTGCCAGCGAAACAGGGGCCCTACAAGAGACCCAGTACTTC. This translates into CASETGALQETQYF.

The chain employs TRBV6-6 and TRBJ2-3, with no clear D. Germline assignment: CDR1 MNHNY and CDR2 SVGAGI (reference sequence). The CDR3 has 14 residues. V lost 5 bases and J lost 3, with 12 bases in between. The CDR3 reads CASSPTSQTDTQYF. DNA for the CDR3: TGTGCCAGCAGTCCGACCTCCCAGACAGATACGCAGTATTTT.

This sequence joins TRBV29-1 and TRBJ1-1, with 9 bases identical to TRBD1. The CDR3 is 14 amino acids. Germline loops: CDR1 SQVTM, CDR2 ANQGSEA. After removal of 5 bases from V and 4 bases from J, the junction contained 8 bases not matched to a gene. CDR3 sequence (DNA): TGCAGCGTTCTCACCCGGGACAGGGCCACTGAAGCTTTCTTT. As protein: CSVLTRDRATEAFF. Full variable domain (outside the CDR3, taken from reference TRBV29-1 and TRBJ1-1): SAVISQKPSRDICQRGTSLTIQCQVDSQVTMMFWYRQQPGQSLTLIATANQGSEATYESGFVIDKFPISRPNLTFSTLTVSNMSPEDSSIYLCSVLTRDRATEAFFGQGTRLTVV.

The CDR3 DNA is TGTGCCAGCAGTAAATTCTTGAGCGGAACAACGGAGACCCAGTACTTC. Protein product: CASSKFLSGTTETQYF. The chain combines TRBV25-1 with TRBJ2-5; D is possibly TRBD2 (5 bases). V gave up 5 bases and J gave up 5 bases, with 21 bases separating them. CDR3 length: 16 residues. Germline V CDR1 and CDR2: MGHDK, SYGVNS.

This rearrangement joins TRBV5-6 to TRBJ2-7; 8 nucleotides line up with TRBD2. Germline V gene lookup returns CDR1 SGHDT and CDR2 YYEEEE. This CDR3 contains 15 residues. Unmatched junction bases numbered 9, after V lost 3 bases and J lost 4 bases. The CDR3, as DNA: TGTGCCAGCAGCTCCGCGGGAGGAGGGGGTTACGAGCAGTACTTC. Protein: CASSSAGGGGYEQYF. The whole variable domain, filled in from reference TRBV5-6 and TRBJ2-7, reads DAGVTQSPTHLIKTRGQQVTLRCSPKSGHDTVSWYQQALGQGPQFIFQYYEEEERQRGNFPDRFSGHQFPNYSSELNVNALLLGDSALYLCASSSAGGGGYEQYFGPGTRLTVT.